Given below is one T cell receptor beta chain in context. The CDR3 spans 15 residues. Germline V gene sequence: CDR1 MDHEN, CDR2 SYDVKM. V was pared by 6 bases and J by 2 bases, with 9 bases of the junction left unmatched. The data stem from a study of shared clonotypes between healthy human individuals. Using immunoSEQ multiplex PCR, the repertoire was profiled, and TCRdb retains in-frame clones only, with some absent. In the table there are about half a million clones, about 72% of which are singletons. The sequence was collected from a woman between 40 and 55 years old in good health. Some clones in this sample may be carry-over from other donors' samples. This chain connects TRBV28 to TRBJ2-7, with 8 nucleotides matching TRBD1. Sequencing input: PBMCs. CDR3 coding DNA: TGTGCCAGCAGCCCGGTGGACAGGGATGCCTACGAGCAGTACTTC. Its translation: CASSPVDRDAYEQYF.